The 8 T cell receptor gamma chains listed next were all sequenced from one sample in a study of Vδ1+ human thymocytes. Study conclusions and caveats: Highly polyclonal TRG and TRD repertoires with Gaussian CDR3 length distributions appeared in thymus.

These receptors lack a known antigen. The template was reverse-transcribed extracted RNA. Pooled V-gene forward primers with one constant-region reverse primer generated the CDR3 amplicons by multiplex PCR. TCRdb re-processed the multiplex PCR reads using CATT. The data contain roughly 24,000 gamma-chain clones, about an eighth of them singletons. The source material was Vdelta1+ gamma-delta thymocytes from the thymus. Subset in this sample: FACS-sorted CD3+ TCRalphabeta- TCRVdelta1+ TCRVdelta2- thymocytes. Receptors were obtained from a child under two years old who had congenital heart surgery.

This clone was picked up a small number of times. The rearrangement uses TRGV9 and TRGJP2. The V gene end was trimmed by 0 bases and the J gene end by 3 bases; junction bases not matched to a gene: 7. The germline gives CDR1 GITISATS, CDR2 ISYDGTV (reference sequence). This CDR3 region has 16 residues. The CDR3 loop reads CALWEVLPCSDWIKTF. The CDR3 DNA reads TGTGCCTTGTGGGAGGTGCTTCCTTGTAGTGATTGGATCAAGACGTTT.

This clone qualifies as medium-sized. Compared with germline, one end of the junction differs, possibly owing to a read error. In the same sample, other DNA sequences code for this CDR3. V and J are TRGV4 and TRGJ1 or TRGJ2. The CDR3 spans 12 residues. Germline values: CDR1 EGSTGY, CDR2 YDSYTSSV. CDR3 in DNA: TGTGCCACCTGGAATGGTTATTATAAGAAACTCTTT. Translated, it gives CATWNGYYKKLF.

This clone was recorded a few times. The gene calls are TRGV8 and TRGJ1 or TRGJ2. This CDR3 spans 14 amino acids. Germline V gives CDR1 VENAVY, CDR2 YDSYNSRV. V trimming: 4 bases; J trimming: 1 base; junction bases outside the gene matches: 7. CDR3 in DNA: TGTGCCACCTGGGACCACCATAATTATTATAAGAAACTCTTT. Its translation is CATWDHHNYYKKLF.

There are a few counts of this clone. At one end the junction does not follow the germline gene, possibly because of a read error. The rearrangement uses TRGV4 and TRGJ1 or TRGJ2. Germline CDR1 EGSTGY, CDR2 YDSYTSSV. This CDR3 contains 18 residues. CDR3 loop: CATWNGHLRPENCIKKLF. CDR3 DNA sequence: TGTGCCACCTGGAATGGGCACTTACGCCCGGAAAACTGCATTAAGAAACTCTTT.

This clone is classed as medium-sized (0.01 to 0.1%). This sample also contains other DNA sequences that code for the same CDR3. J is TRGJP2 and V is TRGV2. The germline V gene encodes CDR1 EGSNGY and CDR2 YDSYNSKV. V dropped 1 base and J dropped 4; count of bases not matched to a gene: 0. This CDR3 contains 13 residues. This CDR3 reads CATWDGSDWIKTF. The DNA for the CDR3 is TGTGCCACCTGGGACGGTAGTGATTGGATCAAGACGTTT.

Details on this clone: The sample carries other DNA sequences with the same CDR3. The rearrangement links TRGV8 to TRGJP1. Unmatched junction bases numbered 11, after V lost 4 bases and J lost 0 bases. The CDR3 has 17 amino acids. The V gene's germline CDR1 is VENAVY and CDR2 YDSYNSRV. The CDR3 coding sequence is TGTGCCACCTGGGACCCAGTCCTATATACCACTGGTTGGTTCAAGATATTT. Amino acid sequence: CATWDPVLYTTGWFKIF.

Worth noting for this clone: A much larger clone differs by one base, so this may be a read error. The rearrangement joins TRGV9 to TRGJ1 or TRGJ2. V gave up 8 bases and J gave up 0 bases; unmatched junction bases: 1. The CDR3 spans 11 residues. Per the germline V gene, CDR1 is GITISATS and CDR2 is ISYDGTV (reference sequence). The DNA of the CDR3 is TGTGCCTTGTCGAATTATTATAAGAAACTCTTT. Translating gives CALSNYYKKLF.

The sample holds a few counts of this clone. V is TRGV9 and J is TRGJP. V lost 2 bases to trimming and J lost 18 bases; unmatched junction nucleotides: 1. The CDR3 covers 11 residues. In germline, CDR1 is GITISATS, CDR2 ISYDGTV (reference sequence). As DNA, the CDR3 is TGTGCCTTGTGGGAGGGAAAAATCAAGGTATTT. Its protein product is CALWEGKIKVF.